The next 16 T cell receptor beta chains were all read from a single sample in a study of beta chain features in type 1 diabetes (dated 2018 in TCRdb). Library preparation employed the immunoSEQ multiplex PCR assay. The entire isolated RNA was reverse transcribed using the High Capacity cDNA Reverse Transcription Kit, and thus expressed TCRB transcripts were sequenced. Held by TCRdb, this immuneACCESS table contains in-frame sequences only and omits some clones. Under half of the omission traces to an unresolved V gene where checked; the cause of the rest is unknown. For this sample there are 810,000 or so clones; 15% to 20% appear just once. The ten largest clones take up 0.02% to 0.03% of the sample. Sequenced material: naive CD4+ T cells from blood. The cell subset or site label corresponds to: true naive CD4+ T cells. These receptor sequences come from a woman aged 18-29 years in good health.

The chain employs TRBV9 and TRBJ1-3; D ambiguous. Per the germline V gene, CDR1 is SGDLS and CDR2 is YYNGEE. Between the trimmed V and J ends, which lost 3 bases and 4 bases, there was a span of 11 bases. The CDR3 extends over 14 amino acids. The chain's CDR3 is CASSESSIGNTIYF. DNA for the CDR3: TGTGCCAGCAGCGAGTCGAGTATCGGAAACACCATATATTTT.

A few counts support this clone. The chain uses TRBV7-6 and TRBJ2-5, with D unresolved. The CDR3 totals 14 residues. Deletions cut 5 bases from V and 1 base from J, with 11 bases between. Per the germline V gene, CDR1 is SGHVS and CDR2 is FNYEAQ. Written as DNA, the CDR3 is TGTGCCAGCAGCCCTTGGAGACTCCAAGAGACCCAGTACTTC. Residues: CASSPWRLQETQYF.

This clone was observed a handful of times. V and J are TRBV5-1 and TRBJ1-2, with TRBD1 matching over 8 bases. J gave up 4 bases and V 0 bases, and 2 bases lay outside the gene matches. The germline CDR1 and CDR2 sequences are SGHRS and YFSETQ. The CDR3 extends over 14 amino acids. The CDR3 DNA reads as TGCGCCAGCAGCTTGGAGACAGGGGTCTATGGCTACACCTTC. Its translation: CASSLETGVYGYTF.

This clone showed up just a few times. The V call is TRBV18, the J call TRBJ2-7, with 9 bases that match TRBD1. V shed 5 bases, J shed 0 bases, and the junction held 8 bases outside the gene matches. Germline-derived CDR1 and CDR2 are KGHSH and LQKENI. CDR3 length equals 16 residues. This CDR3 reads CASSGSGTGRSYEQYF. The CDR3 DNA reads as TGTGCCAGCTCAGGATCCGGGACAGGGCGCTCCTACGAGCAGTACTTC.

There are a few counts of this clone. CDR3 sequence reads: CASSQFLAGVEQYF. CDR3 nucleotide sequence: TGTGCCAGCAGCCAATTCCTAGCGGGAGTTGAGCAGTACTTC. The rearrangement joins TRBV14 to TRBJ2-7, with TRBD2 identical over 10 bases. Trimming took 2 bases from V and 7 from J; bases not matched to a gene: 5. The CDR3 length is 14 residues. Looked up from germline, CDR1 is SGHDN and CDR2 is FVKESK.

The gene calls are TRBV7-8 and TRBJ2-3; D might be TRBD2 (7 bases). The V gene's germline CDR1 is SGHVS and CDR2 FQNEAQ. The CDR3 covers 16 residues. The V and J ends lost 2 bases and 2 bases respectively, with 14 bases between them. The CDR3: CASSLWGGGDTDTQYF. DNA of the CDR3: TGTGCCAGCAGCTTATGGGGGGGCGGGGACACAGATACGCAGTATTTT.

This clone appeared a few times. The chain joins TRBV6-6 to TRBJ1-2; D is undetermined. In germline, CDR1 is MNHNY, CDR2 SVGAGI (reference sequence). The CDR3 is 12 amino acids. V shed 6 bases and J shed 4 bases, with 9 bases lying between them. CDR3 DNA sequence: TGTGCCAGCAGCCCCCTCGGCTATGGCTACACCTTC. Amino acid sequence: CASSPLGYGYTF.

This clone was detected only a few times. The chain is built from TRBV7-2 and TRBJ2-1; 11 bases match TRBD2. This CDR3 has 15 amino acids. The V segment lost 4 bases and the J segment 6 bases; nucleotides outside the gene matches: 5. CDR1 is SGHTA and CDR2 is FQGNSA in the germline V gene. In DNA form, the CDR3 reads TGTGCCAGCAGCTACCTAGCGGGAGGTCGCAATGAGCAGTTCTTC. This translates into CASSYLAGGRNEQFF.

CDR3 residues: CASTLDSRNQPQHF. In nucleotides, the CDR3 is TGTGCCAGCACTCTGGACAGTCGCAATCAGCCCCAGCATTTT. The chain carries TRBV28 and TRBJ1-5; D might be TRBD1 (6 bases). V was trimmed by 7 bases and J by 2 bases, leaving 12 bases between them. The CDR3 has 14 amino acids. CDR1 is MDHEN and CDR2 is SYDVKM in the germline V gene.

This clone was counted between two and nine times. This chain uses TRBV5-1 with TRBJ2-4; 7 nucleotides match TRBD1. From germline, CDR1 is SGHRS and CDR2 YFSETQ. Trimming cost V 0 bases and J 8 bases; bases outside gene matches: 5. The CDR3 length is 14 residues. The CDR3 nucleotides read TGCGCCAGCAGCTTGGGTAGGGGGCCCGACATTCAGTACTTC. This sequence encodes CASSLGRGPDIQYF.

CDR3 amino acids: CASSEASGHHYNDNEQFF. Written as DNA, the CDR3 is TGTGCCAGCAGTGAAGCTTCGGGACACCACTACAATGACAATGAGCAGTTCTTC. The chain employs TRBV6-1 and TRBJ2-1, with a tentative D call TRBD1 (6 bases). The length of the CDR3 is 18 residues. Germline V gene sequence: CDR1 MNHNS, CDR2 SASEGT. With 0 bases removed from V and 5 bases from J, the gap between germline ends came to 20 bases.

The V gene is TRBV19, the J gene TRBJ1-2; 8 bases fit TRBD1. The CDR3 runs to 18 residues. Trimming took 5 bases from V and 7 from J; bases not matched to a gene: 21. Germline CDR1 reads LNHDA; CDR2 reads SQIVND (reference sequence). CDR3 DNA: TGTGCCAGTAGTGGTTCGAAACCGGGACAGGATTTGAGTCGTGGCTACACCTTC. Protein sequence: CASSGSKPGQDLSRGYTF.

This clone was counted a few times. The chain carries TRBV28 and TRBJ1-1, with 8 bases fitting TRBD1. CDR1 and CDR2 from the germline V gene are MDHEN and SYDVKM. This CDR3 is built from 14 residues. V gave up 6 bases and J gave up 6 bases; unmatched junction bases: 9. The CDR3 here is CASSQGGQVAEAFF. As DNA, the CDR3 is TGTGCCAGCAGCCAAGGGGGACAGGTCGCTGAAGCTTTCTTT.

V is TRBV29-1 and J is TRBJ2-7; 8 positions agree with TRBD2. After removal of 6 bases from V and 6 bases from J, the junction contained 16 bases not matched to a gene. The germline CDR1 and CDR2 sequences are SQVTM and ANQGSEA. The CDR3 runs to 15 residues. The CDR3 bases are TGCAGCGTGGGGGGAGGGAGCGGGAGAGGCGCCGAGCAGTACTTC. Encoded protein: CSVGGGSGRGAEQYF.

The chain has TRBV4-2 and TRBJ2-2; maybe TRBD2 (7 bases). The germline gives CDR1 LGHNA, CDR2 YNFKEQ. V was cut by 0 bases and J by 0 bases, with 17 bases left in between. The CDR3 covers 19 residues. DNA for the CDR3: TGTGCCAGCAGCCAAGATTGGGGGGGGCAGTCTGCGAACACCGGGGAGCTGTTTTTT. As protein: CASSQDWGGQSANTGELFF.

This clone has just a few counts. The chain is built from TRBV15 and TRBJ1-3; tentatively, D is TRBD1 (5 bases). The V end was cut by 0 bases, the J end by 0 bases, with 12 bases between. Germline CDR1 and CDR2: LNHNV and YYDKDF (reference sequence). This CDR3 contains 17 residues. The CDR3 DNA reads TGTGCCACCAGCAGAGATCCCCAGGGTTTCTCTGGAAACACCATATATTTT. This gives the protein CATSRDPQGFSGNTIYF.